This entry concerns a single T cell receptor (beta chain). Generated by immunoSEQ multiplex PCR, the TCRdb table keeps only in-frame clones and is missing some. The sample yields about 73,000 clones, 65% to 90% seen once. This sample is part of a study of OX40 agonist ivuxolimab in advanced cancers. Across the whole study: A diagnosis of hepatocellular carcinoma, melanoma, renal cell or head and neck cancer was present in dose-escalation patients.

CDR1 is GTSNPN and CDR2 is SVGIG in the germline V gene (reference sequence). The CDR3 length is 11 residues. Trimming removed 3 bases from V and 13 bases from J, with 13 bases in between. This receptor was obtained from an adult with an advanced solid tumor such as melanoma, head and neck, liver or kidney cancer. The sample was CD4+ or CD8+ T cells sorted from blood, taken in a trial of the OX40 agonist ivuxolimab. The chain joins TRBV30 to TRBJ2-4, with D maybe TRBD1 (5 bases). The CDR3 coding sequence is TGTGCCTGGAGCCTAGGGGTAGTGCAGTACTTC. Residues: CAWSLGVVQYF.